A single sample is the source of the 5 T cell receptor beta chains below, sequenced in a study of cytomegalovirus exposure and HLA in healthy donors. 13 Jbeta primers and 60 Vbeta primers were used for the PCR. Assay used: immunoSEQ multiplex PCR; TCRdb lists only in-frame clones, some missing. The sample has about 160,000 clones; 80% are singletons. Sequencing was carried out using PBMCs. The receptors were sampled from a man aged 25-45 years in good health and CMV-seronegative.

V gene TRBV27 combines with J gene TRBJ2-1, with a weak D call TRBD2 (5 bases). Germline values: CDR1 MNHEY, CDR2 SMNVEV (reference sequence). With 3 bases removed from V and 5 bases from J, the gap between germline ends came to 8 bases. The CDR3 loop spans 13 amino acids. CDR3 loop: CASSFSGNNEQFF. The CDR3, as DNA: TGTGCCAGCAGTTTTTCGGGGAACAATGAGCAGTTCTTC.

A few counts support this clone. The V and J genes are TRBV5-1 and TRBJ2-7; D unresolved. V shed 5 bases and J shed 7 bases, with 19 bases lying between them. CDR1 and CDR2 from the germline V gene are SGHRS and YFSETQ. The CDR3 extends over 14 amino acids. The CDR3 coding sequence is TGCGCCAGCAGTCAACAGACATTTGGTGGAGAGCAGTACTTC. This encodes CASSQQTFGGEQYF.

This clone occurred a few times. CDR3 nucleotides: TGCAGCGTTGAAGGTTCGGATAGCGGACACGCGAGTACCCAGTACTTC. This sequence encodes CSVEGSDSGHASTQYF. This sequence joins TRBV29-1 and TRBJ2-5, with a possible D match to TRBD2 (6 bases). The V end lost 1 base, the J end lost 8 bases, and 23 bases lay between the germline ends. Per germline, CDR1 SQVTM and CDR2 ANQGSEA. This CDR3 is built from 16 residues.

The chain recombines TRBV19 with TRBJ2-3, with D possibly being TRBD2 (6 bases). Germline CDR1 reads LNHDA; CDR2 reads SQIVND (reference sequence). V shed 3 bases and J shed 2 bases, with 9 bases lying between them. The CDR3 is 14 amino acids. This chain's CDR3 is CASSMAGLTDTQYF. CDR3 DNA sequence: TGTGCCAGTAGTATGGCGGGGCTCACAGATACGCAGTATTTT.

The chain combines TRBV28 with TRBJ1-5, with 9 bases lining up with TRBD1. V lost 5 bases and J lost 2; bases outside the gene matches: 4. CDR1 MDHEN and CDR2 SYDVKM come from the germline V gene. The CDR3 covers 15 residues. The DNA for the CDR3 is TGTGCCAGCAGTCCGGACAGGGGACGCAATCAGCCCCAGCATTTT. Translating it yields CASSPDRGRNQPQHF.